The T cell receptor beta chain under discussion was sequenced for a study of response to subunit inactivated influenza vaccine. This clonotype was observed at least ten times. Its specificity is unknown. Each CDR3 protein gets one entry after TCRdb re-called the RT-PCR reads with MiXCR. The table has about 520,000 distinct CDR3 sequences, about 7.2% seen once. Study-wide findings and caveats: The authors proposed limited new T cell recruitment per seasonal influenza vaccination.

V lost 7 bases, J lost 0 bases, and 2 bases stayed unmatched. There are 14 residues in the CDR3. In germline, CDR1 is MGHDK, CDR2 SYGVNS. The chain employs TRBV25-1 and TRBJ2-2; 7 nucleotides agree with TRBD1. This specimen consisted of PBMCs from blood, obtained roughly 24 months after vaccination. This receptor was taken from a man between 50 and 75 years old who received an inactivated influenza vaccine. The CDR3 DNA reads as TGTGCCAGCAAAGGGGGCGCGAACACCGGGGAGCTGTTTTTT. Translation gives CASKGGANTGELFF.